This T cell receptor beta chain was captured in a study of shared clonotypes between healthy human individuals. Germline V gives CDR1 MNHEY, CDR2 SMNVEV (reference sequence). The junction had 9 bases not matched to a gene; V was cut back by 1 base and J by 2 bases. The CDR3 is 17 residues long. Assay used: immunoSEQ multiplex PCR; TCRdb lists only in-frame clones, some missing. The profile shows a few hundred thousand clones, around 97% of them singletons. Overall study findings and caveats: Naive CD4 clonotype sharing across a handful of donors was about 5%. The sampled material consisted only of blood, and tissue repertoires are likely to differ. Richness estimates generally favored naive over memory subsets.

This clone was detected once. What it binds is not known. The sequence derives from a woman in her thirties in good health. Material: naive CD4+ T cells sorted from blood. Described subset: CD45RA+ positively selected. V gene TRBV27 combines with J gene TRBJ2-7, with 9 positions matching TRBD2. CDR3 region: CASSLWAVASGTYEQYF. CDR3 nucleotide sequence: TGTGCCAGCAGTTTATGGGCAGTTGCTAGCGGGACCTACGAGCAGTACTTC.